This TCR beta chain was recorded in a study of cytomegalovirus exposure and HLA in healthy donors. Study observations and caveats: Cytomegalovirus association was assigned to 170 or so TCR beta chains.

This table comes from immunoSEQ multiplex PCR, and its TCRdb copy is limited to in-frame clones, with some not included. The table has some 83,000 clones, 94% seen once. V shed 4 bases and J shed 1 base, with 9 bases lying between them. This CDR3 has 13 residues. Germline loops: CDR1 SGHDT, CDR2 YYEEEE. As to this clone: Its target is not known.

Sequencing input: PBMCs. This clonotype was sampled from a woman aged 18-29 years in good health and CMV-seronegative. The chain uses TRBV5-6 and TRBJ2-7; no definite D call. CDR3 protein: CASSGYGSYEQYF. The CDR3 region has the DNA TGTGCCAGCAGCGGCTACGGGTCCTACGAGCAGTACTTC.